The clone carrying this T cell receptor (beta chain) has ten or more counts. The unsorted libraries originated from 2 million PBMCs that had been stored at -80 C. TCRdb redid the calling of the 5' RACE reads with MiXCR, one entry per CDR3 protein. The sample carries more than 60,000 distinct CDR3 sequences, 3.5% to 4.5% recorded once. Between the trimmed V and J ends, which lost 5 bases and 3 bases, there was a span of 7 bases. CDR3 length: 12 amino acids. The germline gives CDR1 MNHEY, CDR2 SVGEGT. The data were taken from a study of neurological immune-mediated disorders. This sequence was found in a woman in her forties or fifties with multiple sclerosis. Sequenced input: PBMCs. The chain joins TRBV6-2 or TRBV6-3 to TRBJ1-2; D gene ambiguous. This chain's CDR3 is CASSGTDYGYTF. DNA of the CDR3: TGTGCCAGCAGTGGAACCGACTATGGCTACACCTTC.